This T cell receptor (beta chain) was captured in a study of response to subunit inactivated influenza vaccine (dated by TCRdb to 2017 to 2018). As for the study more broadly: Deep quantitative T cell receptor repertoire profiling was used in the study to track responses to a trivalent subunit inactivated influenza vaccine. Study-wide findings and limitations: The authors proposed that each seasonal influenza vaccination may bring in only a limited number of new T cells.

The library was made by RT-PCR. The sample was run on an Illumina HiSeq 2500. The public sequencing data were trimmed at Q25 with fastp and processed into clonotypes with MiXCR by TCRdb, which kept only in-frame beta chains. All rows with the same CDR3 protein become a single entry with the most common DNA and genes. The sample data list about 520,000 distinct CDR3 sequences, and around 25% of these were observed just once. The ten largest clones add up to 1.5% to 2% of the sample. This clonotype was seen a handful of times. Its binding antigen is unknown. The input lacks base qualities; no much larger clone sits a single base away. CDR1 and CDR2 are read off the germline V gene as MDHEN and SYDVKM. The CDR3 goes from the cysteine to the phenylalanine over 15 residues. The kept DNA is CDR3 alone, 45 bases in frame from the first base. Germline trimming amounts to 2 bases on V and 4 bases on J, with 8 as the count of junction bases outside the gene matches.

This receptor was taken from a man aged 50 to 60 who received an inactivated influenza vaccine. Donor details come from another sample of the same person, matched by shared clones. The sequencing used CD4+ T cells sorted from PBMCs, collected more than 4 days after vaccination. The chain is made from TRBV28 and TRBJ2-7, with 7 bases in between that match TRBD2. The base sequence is TGTGCCAGCAGTTTAGGGGCAGCGGGAAGGTACGAGCAGTACTTC. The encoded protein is CASSLGAAGRYEQYF.